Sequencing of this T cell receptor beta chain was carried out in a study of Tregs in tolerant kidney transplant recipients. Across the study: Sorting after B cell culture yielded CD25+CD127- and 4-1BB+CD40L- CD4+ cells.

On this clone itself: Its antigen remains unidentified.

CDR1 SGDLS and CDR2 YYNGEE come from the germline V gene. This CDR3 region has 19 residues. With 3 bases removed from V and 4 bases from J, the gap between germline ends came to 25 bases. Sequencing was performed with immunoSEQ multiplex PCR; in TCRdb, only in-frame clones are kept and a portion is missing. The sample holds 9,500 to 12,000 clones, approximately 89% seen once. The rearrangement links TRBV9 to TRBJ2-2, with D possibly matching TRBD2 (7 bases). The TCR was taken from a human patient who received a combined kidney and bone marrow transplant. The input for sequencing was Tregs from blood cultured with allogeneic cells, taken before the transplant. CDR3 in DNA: TGTGCCAGCAGCGGCGGAATTGGGGGGGGCCCCGGCGCCACCGGGGAGCTGTTTTTT. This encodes CASSGGIGGGPGATGELFF.